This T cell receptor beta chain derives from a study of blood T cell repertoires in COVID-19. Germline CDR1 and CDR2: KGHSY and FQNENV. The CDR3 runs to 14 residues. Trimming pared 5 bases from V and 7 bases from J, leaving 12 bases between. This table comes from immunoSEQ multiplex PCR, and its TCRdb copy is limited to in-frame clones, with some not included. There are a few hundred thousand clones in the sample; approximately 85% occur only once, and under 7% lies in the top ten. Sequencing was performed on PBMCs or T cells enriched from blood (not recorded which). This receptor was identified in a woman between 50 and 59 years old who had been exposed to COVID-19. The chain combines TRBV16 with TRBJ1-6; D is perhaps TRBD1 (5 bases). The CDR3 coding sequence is TGTGCCAGCAGCGGGGACTCCCTGAATTCACCCCTCCACTTT. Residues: CASSGDSLNSPLHF.